The TCR beta chain under discussion was sequenced for a study of cytomegalovirus exposure and HLA in healthy donors. This clone was observed a few times. The CDR3 extends over 13 amino acids. Deletions cut 4 bases from V and 8 bases from J, with 17 bases between. The V gene's germline CDR1 is SQVTM and CDR2 ANQGSEA. The PCR ran on 60 Vbeta and 13 Jbeta primers. TCRdb's table, derived via immunoSEQ multiplex PCR, lists solely in-frame clones and lacks some. The sample has 100,000 to 120,000 clones, over 9.5% seen once; the top ten hold more than 15%. This chain uses TRBV29-1 with TRBJ1-2; D is unclear. What was sequenced was PBMCs. The sequence derives from a man aged 40-49 years in good health and CMV-seropositive. In DNA form, the CDR3 reads TGCAGCGTTGGTAGCAACCAGCTTGGGGGCTACACCTTC. Amino acids: CSVGSNQLGGYTF. Looking up the rest from reference TRBV29-1 and TRBJ1-2 gives the full variable domain: SAVISQKPSRDICQRGTSLTIQCQVDSQVTMMFWYRQQPGQSLTLIATANQGSEATYESGFVIDKFPISRPNLTFSTLTVSNMSPEDSSIYLCSVGSNQLGGYTFGSGTRLTVV.